This T cell receptor beta chain was recovered during a study of memory CD4+ T cells and cytomegalovirus serostatus. Study outcomes and limitations: A US-trained random forest predicted CMV serostatus with median AUC about 0.92. Of 150 to 200 reported CMV TCRbeta sequences, around 63 were found in memory CD4+ repertoires.

In the authors' methods: Out-of-frame sequences were removed, leaving roughly 2,200,000 distinct TCRbeta sequences. Method: immunoSEQ multiplex PCR; TCRdb's copy keeps in-frame clones and lacks some. The V and J calls and clone size are taken from that table; D and trimming were inferred from the DNA. Of 50,000 or so clones listed, 70% to 85% are singletons. V was cut by 6 bases and J by 7 bases, with 10 bases left in between. Germline CDR1 KGHSH, CDR2 LQKENI. The CDR3 is 12 amino acids. The sort gate was single viable CD3+CD4+CD8-CD45RO+ cells for memory CD4+ T cells. Of note for this clone: Its antigen is undetermined.

The rearrangement links TRBV18 to TRBJ1-5; D gene uncertain. The TCR originated in an adult in good health and CMV-seronegative. The sequenced sample was memory CD4+ T cells from blood. The CDR3 DNA is TGTGCCAGCTCTAGGAGGAACCAGCCCCAGCATTTT. Its translation: CASSRRNQPQHF.